This T cell receptor beta chain derives from a study of OX40 agonist ivuxolimab in advanced cancers. The assay was immunoSEQ multiplex PCR, and TCRdb's table has in-frame clones only and misses some. In the table there are tens of thousands of clones, 85% to 90% of which are singletons. General study findings and limits: Average numbers of expanded clones were greater in CD8+ T cells than in CD4+.

As for this clone: Its antigen is not known.

The sample was CD4+ or CD8+ T cells sorted from blood, taken in a trial of the OX40 agonist ivuxolimab. This receptor was obtained from an adult with an advanced solid tumor such as melanoma, head and neck, liver or kidney cancer.

As DNA, the CDR3 is TGTGCCTGGAGCCGCTCCTCCCGATCACCCCTCCACTTT. Its translation: CAWSRSSRSPLHF. The chain is built from TRBV30 and TRBJ1-6; D unresolved. The ends were cut back, 3 bases at V and 10 bases at J, with 13 bases in the middle. CDR1 and CDR2 from the germline V gene are GTSNPN and SVGIG (reference sequence). The CDR3 is 13 amino acids.